A single sample gave rise to the 21 T cell receptor beta chains below, sequenced in a study of blood T cell repertoires in COVID-19. The repertoire was sequenced with immunoSEQ multiplex PCR; TCRdb's copy has only in-frame clones and lacks some. The sample yields some 370,000 clones, around 83% seen once. Material for sequencing was PBMCs or T cells enriched from blood (not recorded which). These receptors were collected from a woman aged 45-59 years who had recovered from COVID-19.

The rearrangement links TRBV5-1 to TRBJ1-3; 8 nucleotides align to TRBD1. This CDR3 is built from 20 residues. Germline V lookup: CDR1 SGHRS, CDR2 YFSETQ. Germline trimming cut 4 bases from V and 3 bases from J; bases unmatched to any gene: 21. CDR3 DNA: TGCGCCAGCAGCCCCGCCGGCGCAGGGGGCATCTCGGGTTTTGGAAACACCATATATTTT. It specifies CASSPAGAGGISGFGNTIYF.

This sequence joins TRBV5-5 and TRBJ2-1, with 12 bases matching TRBD2. The CDR3 extends over 16 amino acids. Germline V gene lookup returns CDR1 SGHKS and CDR2 YYEKEE (reference sequence). With V trimmed by 6 bases and J by 8 bases, 12 bases remained unmatched. This CDR3 reads CASTQNGLAGPDEQFF. CDR3 nucleotide sequence: TGTGCCAGCACCCAGAATGGACTAGCGGGACCGGATGAGCAGTTCTTC.

The V gene is TRBV19, the J gene TRBJ1-2; 8 bases map to TRBD1. CDR3 length equals 14 residues. Per germline, CDR1 LNHDA and CDR2 SQIVND (reference sequence). Trimming cost V 3 bases and J 8 bases; bases outside gene matches: 8. The CDR3 region has the DNA TGTGCCAGTAGTATGGCGCAGGGGGCGTGGGGCTACACCTTC. Protein sequence: CASSMAQGAWGYTF.

The CDR3 protein is CASSPGQSISGNTIYF. The CDR3 coding sequence is TGTGCCAGCAGCCCCGGACAGTCGATCTCTGGAAACACCATATATTTT. The rearrangement links TRBV5-4 to TRBJ1-3; TRBD1 might be the D (6 bases). The V end was cut by 4 bases, the J end by 0 bases, with 14 bases between. This CDR3 is 16 amino acids long. Looked up from germline, CDR1 is SGHNT and CDR2 is YYREEE (reference sequence).

The chain couples TRBV29-1 to TRBJ1-2, with 7 positions matching TRBD1. V lost 1 base to trimming and J lost 8 bases; unmatched junction nucleotides: 19. The CDR3 is 17 amino acids. The germline V gene has CDR1 SQVTM and CDR2 ANQGSEA. CDR3 loop: CSVEGGLQGTLPQGYTF. CDR3 DNA: TGCAGCGTTGAAGGGGGCCTACAGGGGACTCTTCCCCAAGGCTACACCTTC.

The chain is built from TRBV7-9 and TRBJ1-5; weak D call: TRBD1 (5 bases). The CDR3 has 15 amino acids. The V and J ends lost 5 bases and 4 bases respectively, with 15 bases between them. Germline V gene data show CDR1 as SEHNR and CDR2 as FQNEAQ (reference sequence). The CDR3 region has the DNA TGTGCCAGCAGCCAGCTCTCGGGGGGTAATCAGCCCCAGCATTTT. It codes for CASSQLSGGNQPQHF.

This clone was detected only a few times. The V and J genes are TRBV5-4 and TRBJ2-2, with 11 bases matching TRBD2. V lost 7 bases to trimming and J lost 6 bases; unmatched junction nucleotides: 8. CDR3 length equals 15 residues. In germline, CDR1 is SGHNT, CDR2 YYREEE (reference sequence). The CDR3, as DNA: TGTGCCAGCGCTTATGGACTAGCGGGTCCCGGGGAGCTGTTTTTT. The encoded protein is CASAYGLAGPGELFF.

The gene calls are TRBV5-1 and TRBJ2-1, with D maybe TRBD1 (6 bases). This CDR3 region has 15 residues. V was clipped by 4 bases and J by 0 bases, with 11 bases between them. Germline V CDR1 and CDR2: SGHRS, YFSETQ. The CDR3 loop reads CASSPTGTSYNEQFF. Here the CDR3 DNA reads TGCGCCAGCAGCCCTACAGGGACCTCCTACAATGAGCAGTTCTTC.

Here the CDR3 reads CASSYQTGSYGYTF. CDR3 nucleotide sequence: TGTGCCAGCAGCTACCAGACAGGGAGCTATGGCTACACCTTC. This chain uses TRBV5-4 with TRBJ1-2; TRBD1 matches at 7 bases. The length of the CDR3 is 14 residues. J gave up 4 bases and V 3 bases, and 6 bases lay outside the gene matches. Germline values: CDR1 SGHNT, CDR2 YYREEE (reference sequence).

V and J are TRBV2 and TRBJ1-1; D is undetermined. The V gene's germline CDR1 is SNHLY and CDR2 FYNNEI. The CDR3 covers 17 residues. The ends were cut back, 2 bases at V and 6 bases at J, with 22 bases in the middle. In DNA form, the CDR3 reads TGTGCCAGCAGTGAATCTGTCCGTGGCAGACCTAGGCCTGAAGCTTTCTTT. Translation gives CASSESVRGRPRPEAFF.

The rearrangement links TRBV5-1 to TRBJ1-1; 12 nucleotides agree with TRBD1. J gave up 4 bases and V 7 bases, and 5 bases lay outside the gene matches. The length of the CDR3 is 14 residues. Germline CDR1 SGHRS, CDR2 YFSETQ. CDR3 protein: CASGTGQGATEAFF. The CDR3 nucleotides are TGCGCCAGCGGAACGGGACAGGGGGCCACTGAAGCTTTCTTT.

This chain uses TRBV7-2 with TRBJ1-3, with 9 bases lining up with TRBD1. Germline lookup yields CDR1 SGHTA and CDR2 FQGNSA. The CDR3 has 15 amino acids. Losses at the gene ends were 5 bases for V and 6 bases for J; bases not matched to a gene: 8. As DNA, the CDR3 is TGTGCCAGCAGCGCGCGCGGACAGGGGACAAACACCATATATTTT. It is translated as CASSARGQGTNTIYF. The entire variable domain, with the rest obtained from reference TRBV7-2 and TRBJ1-3, is as follows: GAGVSQSPSNKVTEKGKDVELRCDPISGHTALYWYRQSLGQGLEFLIYFQGNSAPDKSGLPSDRFSAERTGGSVSTLTIQRTQQEDSAVYLCASSARGQGTNTIYFGEGSWLTVV.

The V gene is TRBV4-3, the J gene TRBJ1-4, with TRBD1 as a possible D gene (6 bases). Germline V gene lookup returns CDR1 LGHNA and CDR2 YSLEER. The CDR3 loop spans 16 amino acids. Trimming removed 0 bases from V and 8 bases from J, with 16 bases in between. CDR3 in DNA: TGCGCCAGCAGCCAAGATTTGGGGGCGGGTTCGGAAAAACTGTTTTTT. As protein: CASSQDLGAGSEKLFF.

The V call is TRBV6-5, the J call TRBJ1-2; D is perhaps TRBD1 (5 bases). CDR3 length equals 14 residues. Germline CDR1 and CDR2: MNHEY and SVGAGI. V lost 0 bases and J lost 5, with 10 bases in between. The CDR3 nucleotides read TGTGCCAGCAGTTACTCACAGGCCCCGTATGGCTACACCTTC. It codes for CASSYSQAPYGYTF.

This rearrangement joins TRBV5-4 to TRBJ1-3; D not certain. V shed 4 bases and J shed 3 bases, with 11 bases lying between them. The CDR3 spans 14 residues. Germline V gene sequence: CDR1 SGHNT, CDR2 YYREEE (reference sequence). This CDR3 reads CASSPQVNGNTIYF. Written as DNA, the CDR3 is TGTGCCAGCAGCCCTCAGGTGAATGGAAACACCATATATTTT.

The chain recombines TRBV5-1 with TRBJ2-6, with D tentatively TRBD2 (6 bases). The CDR3 has 16 amino acids. The germline gives CDR1 SGHRS, CDR2 YFSETQ. V lost 3 bases and J lost 0, with 10 bases in between. CDR3 DNA sequence: TGCGCCAGCAGCTGGGCCGGGAGCTCTGGGGCCAACGTCCTGACTTTC. Amino acid sequence: CASSWAGSSGANVLTF.

This clone appeared a single time. This sequence joins TRBV10-3 and TRBJ1-1; 8 bases are shared with TRBD1. Looked up from germline, CDR1 is ENHRY and CDR2 is SYGVKD. This CDR3 spans 15 amino acids. J gave up 4 bases and V 5 bases, and 9 bases lay outside the gene matches. CDR3 in amino acids: CAISPGTGTLTEAFF. The CDR3 DNA reads as TGTGCCATCAGTCCCGGGACAGGTACGCTCACTGAAGCTTTCTTT.

The chain carries TRBV15 and TRBJ1-2; 9 bases are shared with TRBD1. The V gene's germline CDR1 is LNHNV and CDR2 YYDKDF (reference sequence). The CDR3 is made up of 16 amino acids. The trim removed 4 bases at V and 7 bases at J, leaving 13 bases unmatched. The CDR3 reads CATSNRHGQGTGGYTF. CDR3 nucleotides: TGTGCCACCAGCAACCGCCATGGACAGGGGACAGGTGGCTACACCTTC.

The chain links TRBV29-1 to TRBJ1-1; unclear D gene. V lost 3 bases to trimming and J lost 10 bases, with 9 bases between them. The CDR3 runs to 10 residues. Germline V gene lookup returns CDR1 SQVTM and CDR2 ANQGSEA. The CDR3 spells CSVDGSVAFF. The CDR3 DNA follows: TGCAGCGTTGACGGGAGCGTAGCTTTCTTT.

J is TRBJ1-1 and V is TRBV4-1, with a possible D match to TRBD1 (6 bases). The CDR3 runs 16 residues. Trimming took 4 bases from V and 2 from J, leaving 17 bases between them. The germline gives CDR1 MGHRA, CDR2 YSYEKL. CDR3 in amino acids: CASSLGTSLRNTEAFF. Written as DNA, the CDR3 is TGCGCCAGCAGCCTAGGGACATCCCTCAGAAACACTGAAGCTTTCTTT.

CDR3 sequence (DNA): TGTGCCAGCAGCTTAGTAGCCAGCCAAGAGACCCAGTACTTC. Translating it yields CASSLVASQETQYF. The V call is TRBV7-9, the J call TRBJ2-5; D is unclear. V shed 1 base and J shed 1 base, with 7 bases lying between them. Germline-derived CDR1 and CDR2 are SEHNR and FQNEAQ (reference sequence). CDR3 length equals 14 residues.